Each of the 8 T cell receptor beta chains below was sequenced from the same sample in a study of shared clonotypes between healthy human individuals. Positive CCR7 selection of CD45RO-negative cells yielded the naive CD8 cells, and terminally differentiated effector memory CD45RA+ cells were excluded. Method: immunoSEQ multiplex PCR; TCRdb's copy keeps in-frame clones and lacks some. The sample holds about 680,000 clones, about 90% seen once. What was sequenced was naive CD8+ T cells sorted from blood. These receptors were collected from a man aged 30 to 45 in good health.

The chain is built from TRBV6-5 and TRBJ2-7; 7 bases fit TRBD2. This CDR3 is 15 amino acids long. The J segment lost 3 bases and the V segment lost 8 bases, leaving 13 bases of the junction unmatched. Germline CDR1 reads MNHEY; CDR2 reads SVGAGI. The CDR3 DNA follows: TGTGCCAGCGCCCGGCGGGAGAAAGGTTACTACGAGCAGTACTTC. It yields the protein CASARREKGYYEQYF.

The CDR3 loop reads CASSIRTGGFAQPQHF. The CDR3 DNA reads as TGTGCCAGTAGTATACGGACAGGGGGCTTCGCTCAGCCCCAGCATTTT. This chain links TRBV19 with TRBJ1-5; 11 nucleotides match TRBD1. Germline trimming cut 2 bases from V and 6 bases from J; bases unmatched to any gene: 6. In germline, CDR1 is LNHDA, CDR2 SQIVND (reference sequence). This CDR3 spans 16 amino acids.

This sequence joins TRBV27 and TRBJ1-5, with D unclear. This CDR3 has 14 amino acids. The V and J ends lost 4 bases and 6 bases respectively, with 13 bases between them. CDR1 is MNHEY, CDR2 SMNVEV, per germline (reference sequence). CDR3: CASSSLGPTQPQHF. The CDR3 coding sequence is TGTGCCAGCAGTTCACTCGGACCGACTCAGCCCCAGCATTTT.

The chain has TRBV4-3 and TRBJ2-4, with a weak D call TRBD2 (5 bases). From germline, CDR1 is LGHNA and CDR2 YSLEER. The CDR3 is 16 amino acids. V was clipped by 1 base and J by 1 base, with 11 bases between them. DNA for the CDR3: TGCGCCAGCAGCCAAGGGGAGCGTAGGGCCAAAAACATTCAGTACTTC. Translated: CASSQGERRAKNIQYF.

The V call is TRBV2, the J call TRBJ2-2; no firm D call. The germline V gene has CDR1 SNHLY and CDR2 FYNNEI. The CDR3 has 14 amino acids. The V gene lost 4 bases and the J gene lost 0 bases, with 6 bases spanning the gap. The CDR3 DNA is TGTGCCAGCAGTGGCGTGCCGAACACCGGGGAGCTGTTTTTT. It encodes CASSGVPNTGELFF.

The chain is built from TRBV5-4 and TRBJ2-7; D is possibly TRBD1 (5 bases). This CDR3 is 14 amino acids long. V shed 4 bases and J shed 1 base, with 12 bases lying between them. Germline-derived CDR1 and CDR2 are SGHNT and YYREEE (reference sequence). The CDR3 nucleotides read TGTGCCAGCAGCACGGACACGTTTTCCTACGAGCAGTACTTC. Protein: CASSTDTFSYEQYF.

This clone was counted once. This chain links TRBV6-1 with TRBJ2-7; TRBD1 might be the D (8 bases). The germline V and J ends were trimmed by 2 bases and 3 bases, with 17 bases remaining between them. Germline lookup yields CDR1 MNHNS and CDR2 SASEGT. CDR3 length equals 16 residues. The CDR3 sequence is CASSEWGGTGVYEQYF. In nucleotides, the CDR3 is TGTGCCAGCAGTGAATGGGGGGGGACAGGAGTCTACGAGCAGTACTTC.

The DNA of the CDR3 is TGTGCCGCCCGTGGGGGGGCCGGCGGGGAGCTGTTTTTT. Residues: CAARGGAGGELFF. This chain connects TRBV28 to TRBJ2-2; D is possibly TRBD2 (7 bases). The CDR3 totals 13 residues. V dropped 11 bases and J dropped 7 bases, with 17 bases sitting between them. The germline V gene has CDR1 MDHEN and CDR2 SYDVKM.